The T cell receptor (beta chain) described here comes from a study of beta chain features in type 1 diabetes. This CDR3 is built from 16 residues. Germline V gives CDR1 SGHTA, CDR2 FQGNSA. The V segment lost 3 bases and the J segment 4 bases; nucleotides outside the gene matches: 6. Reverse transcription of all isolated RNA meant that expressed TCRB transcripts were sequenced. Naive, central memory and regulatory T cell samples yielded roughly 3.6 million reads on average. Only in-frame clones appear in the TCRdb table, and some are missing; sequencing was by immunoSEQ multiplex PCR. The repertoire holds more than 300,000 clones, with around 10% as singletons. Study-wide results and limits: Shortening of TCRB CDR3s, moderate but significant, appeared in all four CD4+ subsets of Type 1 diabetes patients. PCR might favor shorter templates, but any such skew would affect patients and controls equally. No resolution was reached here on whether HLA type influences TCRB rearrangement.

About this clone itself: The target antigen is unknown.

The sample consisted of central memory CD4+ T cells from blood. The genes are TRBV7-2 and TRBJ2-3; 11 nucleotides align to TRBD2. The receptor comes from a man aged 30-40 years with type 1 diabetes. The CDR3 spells CASSFLAGGRADTQYF. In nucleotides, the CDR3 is TGTGCCAGCAGCTTTTTAGCGGGAGGGAGGGCAGATACGCAGTATTTT.